This TCR beta chain is drawn from a study of T-cell reconstitution after alpha-beta-depleted transplantation in children. Germline V gene sequence: CDR1 SGDLS, CDR2 YYNGEE. The CDR3 contains 13 residues. V was clipped by 0 bases and J by 7 bases, with 7 bases between them. Unique molecular identifiers were incorporated during preparation of the TCRbeta library. One entry per CDR3 protein results from TCRdb running MiXCR on the PCR reads. The sample contains approximately 650,000 distinct CDR3 sequences, less than 15% of which appear only once. Study-level findings and limits: Surviving recipient T cells and thymic progenitors underlay high day-60 TCRbeta diversity in some patients. A year had passed since transplant, and T-cell counts and diversity by then came mostly from newly produced T cells. Several hundred expanded graft clones reportedly gave rise to the alpha-beta T cells present about two months after transplant.

This clonotype was seen a few times. The target antigen is unknown. The rearrangement uses TRBV9 and TRBJ2-2; unclear D gene. The material was PBMCs, obtained before TCRalphabeta/CD19-depleted stem cell transplant. This TCR was recovered from a girl aged 2 to 9 with congenital amegakaryocytic thrombocytopenia, due to receive a stem cell transplant. The CDR3 DNA follows: TGTGCCAGCAGCGTAGTCCTGGGCGGGGAGCTGTTTTTT. Translated: CASSVVLGGELFF. The variable domain in full, with the rest retrieved from reference TRBV9 and TRBJ2-2, is DSGVTQTPKHLITATGQRVTLRCSPRSGDLSVYWYQQSLDQGLQFLIQYYNGEERAKGNILERFSAQQFPDLHSELNLSSLELGDSALYFCASSVVLGGELFFGEGSRLTVL.